The 30 T cell receptor beta chains in this list originate from one sample, sequenced in a study of T cell responses to AZD1222 COVID-19 vaccine. Sequenced by immunoSEQ multiplex PCR; TCRdb stores in-frame clones only, minus some. This sample has some 100,000 clones, with roughly nine tenths found just once. This material consisted of peripheral blood, taken on day 0 of AZD1222 vaccination. The origin of the receptors is an adult in good health.

This sequence joins TRBV5-1 and TRBJ2-2; D gene unclear. CDR1 and CDR2 from the germline V gene are SGHRS and YFSETQ. The V gene lost 0 bases and the J gene lost 1 base, with 7 bases spanning the gap. The CDR3 consists of 15 residues. The CDR3 loop reads CASSLVAENTGELFF. The CDR3, as DNA: TGCGCCAGCAGCTTGGTGGCAGAGAACACCGGGGAGCTGTTTTTT.

A single count supports this clone. V and J are TRBV29-1 and TRBJ2-7; a possible D gene is TRBD1 (6 bases). This CDR3 has 13 residues. V was clipped by 5 bases and J by 3 bases, with 14 bases between them. Germline V CDR1 and CDR2: SQVTM, ANQGSEA. CDR3 coding DNA: TGCAGCGTTCGAAGGGGGACAAGCTACGAGCAGTACTTC. Protein sequence: CSVRRGTSYEQYF.

This chain uses TRBV5-8 with TRBJ1-5; D unclear. Germline V gene lookup returns CDR1 SGHTS and CDR2 YDEGEE. Trimming stripped 1 base from V and 5 bases from J, with 7 bases between. This CDR3 is built from 13 residues. As DNA, the CDR3 is TGTGCCAGCAGCTTGTCCAGCGATCAGCCCCAGCATTTT. The encoded protein is CASSLSSDQPQHF.

The CDR3 DNA reads as TGTGCCAGCAGCTTAGATTGGCCAGCTAACTATGGCTACACCTTC. The encoded protein is CASSLDWPANYGYTF. The chain couples TRBV11-2 to TRBJ1-2; D is uncertain. Germline CDR1 is SGHAT and CDR2 is FQNNGV. The CDR3 consists of 15 residues. The germline V and J ends were trimmed by 0 bases and 0 bases, with 8 bases remaining between them.

This chain connects TRBV5-5 to TRBJ1-5; D not resolved. Germline values: CDR1 SGHKS, CDR2 YYEKEE (reference sequence). The CDR3 consists of 11 residues. V was cut by 3 bases and J by 5 bases, with 3 bases left in between. The CDR3 DNA reads as TGTGCCAGCAGCTGCCATCAGCCCCAGCATTTT. This translates into CASSCHQPQHF. Full variable domain (outside the CDR3, taken from reference TRBV5-5 and TRBJ1-5): DAGVTQSPTHLIKTRGQQVTLRCSPISGHKSVSWYQQVLGQGPQFIFQYYEKEERGRGNFPDRFSARQFPNYSSELNVNALLLGDSALYLCASSCHQPQHFGDGTRLSIL.

The chain employs TRBV5-1 and TRBJ2-2; 7 nucleotides align to TRBD2. The V gene's germline CDR1 is SGHRS and CDR2 YFSETQ. The V segment lost 4 bases and the J segment 4 bases; nucleotides outside the gene matches: 13. The CDR3 runs to 17 residues. This chain's CDR3 is CASSALAASDPTGELFF. The CDR3 coding sequence is TGCGCCAGCAGCGCCCTAGCGGCTTCAGATCCCACCGGGGAGCTGTTTTTT.

The chain links TRBV7-9 to TRBJ1-1; D unresolved. Trimming pared 1 base from V and 11 bases from J, leaving 14 bases between. Germline loops: CDR1 SEHNR, CDR2 FQNEAQ (reference sequence). CDR3 length: 13 amino acids. CDR3 DNA sequence: TGTGCCAGCAGCTTAGATCCCCTGTCGAGGGCTTTCTTT. Amino acids: CASSLDPLSRAFF.

In regard to this clone: At one boundary the junction diverges from the germline segment, which might be a read error. The rearrangement links TRBV7-9 to TRBJ2-4; D is undetermined. This CDR3 has 8 residues. Germline CDR1 is SEHNR and CDR2 is FQNEAQ (reference sequence). The CDR3 region has the DNA TGTGCCAGCAGCTTAGATAACTTC. This sequence encodes CASSLDNF.

This sequence joins TRBV11-2 and TRBJ1-3; 7 bases match TRBD1. V shed 4 bases and J 3 bases; nucleotides not matched to a gene: 6. The length of the CDR3 is 15 residues. Germline V gene data show CDR1 as SGHAT and CDR2 as FQNNGV. The CDR3 region has the DNA TGTGCCAGCAGCTGGACAGGCCTGGGTGGAAACACCATATATTTT. Translation: CASSWTGLGGNTIYF. The complete variable domain, with remaining parts taken from reference TRBV11-2 and TRBJ1-3, reads EAGVAQSPRYKIIEKRQSVAFWCNPISGHATLYWYQQILGQGPKLLIQFQNNGVVDDSQLPKDRFSAERLKGVDSTLKIQPAKLEDSAVYLCASSWTGLGGNTIYFGEGSWLTVV.

The chain combines TRBV10-3 with TRBJ2-1; TRBD2 aligns across 12 bases. The CDR3 spans 15 residues. The V gene end was trimmed by 10 bases and the J gene end by 0 bases; junction bases not matched to a gene: 4. Germline assignment: CDR1 ENHRY and CDR2 SYGVKD. The CDR3 sequence is CATSGREGSYNEQFF. In DNA, the CDR3 is TGTGCCACTAGCGGGAGGGAGGGCTCCTACAATGAGCAGTTCTTC.

The rearrangement uses TRBV7-9 and TRBJ1-2, with D perhaps TRBD1 (5 bases). The V end lost 2 bases, the J end lost 6 bases, and 16 bases lay between the germline ends. The germline V gene has CDR1 SEHNR and CDR2 FQNEAQ (reference sequence). The CDR3 is made up of 15 amino acids. In nucleotides, the CDR3 is TGTGCCAGCAGCTTATACCGCCCCCGGGGGGATGGCTACACCTTC. It translates to CASSLYRPRGDGYTF.

This clone has just one count. The V gene is TRBV11-2, the J gene TRBJ1-6, with D unresolved. V was pared by 3 bases and J by 4 bases, with 7 bases between. The CDR3 extends over 14 amino acids. The germline V gene has CDR1 SGHAT and CDR2 FQNNGV. CDR3 sequence: CASSFDGYNSPLHF. The CDR3 nucleotides are TGTGCCAGCAGCTTTGATGGATATAATTCACCCCTCCACTTT.

V and J are TRBV27 and TRBJ1-1; D unclear. This CDR3 region has 13 residues. The V end was cut by 6 bases, the J end by 3 bases, with 11 bases between. Per germline, CDR1 MNHEY and CDR2 SMNVEV (reference sequence). The CDR3 DNA follows: TGTGCCAGCAGGACCCGAAGGGACACTGAAGCTTTCTTT. It is translated as CASRTRRDTEAFF.

This rearrangement joins TRBV3-1 (or the pseudogene TRBV3-2) to TRBJ1-1, with D possibly matching TRBD1 (6 bases). Deletions cut 4 bases from V and 5 bases from J, with 17 bases between. CDR3 length equals 15 residues. Germline CDR1 reads LGHDT; CDR2 reads YNNKEL (reference sequence). CDR3 amino acids: CASSPWGGAWTEAFF. The CDR3 DNA follows: TGTGCCAGCAGCCCCTGGGGGGGGGCTTGGACTGAAGCTTTCTTT.

The CDR3 DNA is TGCAGCGTTGAAGATCGTAAGGTCGACAGAGACACAGATACGCAGTATTTT. Its translation is CSVEDRKVDRDTDTQYF. The chain links TRBV29-1 to TRBJ2-3; TRBD1 might be the D (5 bases). Trimming shortened V by 0 bases and J by 2 bases, and 18 bases separated the two germline ends. CDR1 and CDR2 from the germline V gene are SQVTM and ANQGSEA. The CDR3 extends over 17 amino acids.

This rearrangement joins TRBV25-1 to TRBJ1-6, with 9 bases identical to TRBD1. In germline, CDR1 is MGHDK, CDR2 SYGVNS. V lost 6 bases and J lost 7; bases outside the gene matches: 1. The CDR3 contains 13 residues. The CDR3 loop reads CASRDRGNSPLHF. CDR3 DNA sequence: TGTGCCAGCAGGGACAGGGGCAATTCACCCCTCCACTTT.

The chain employs TRBV30 and TRBJ1-1; 7 nucleotides align to TRBD1. CDR1 is GTSNPN, CDR2 SVGIG, per germline (reference sequence). V was pared by 3 bases and J by 0 bases, with 13 bases of the junction left unmatched. The CDR3 has 17 amino acids. The CDR3 coding sequence is TGTGCCTGGAGGCCGTTCCCGGGACAGAATATGAACACTGAAGCTTTCTTT. Translating gives CAWRPFPGQNMNTEAFF. The full variable domain, completed using reference TRBV30 and TRBJ1-1, is SQTIHQWPATLVQPVGSPLSLECTVEGTSNPNLYWYRQAAGRGLQLLFYSVGIGQISSEVPQNLSASRPQDRQFILSSKKLLLSDSGFYLCAWRPFPGQNMNTEAFFGQGTRLTVV.

This chain joins TRBV28 and TRBJ1-2, with D possibly TRBD1 on 5 matching bases. In germline, CDR1 is MDHEN, CDR2 SYDVKM. The CDR3 extends over 12 amino acids. V gave up 11 bases and J gave up 1 base, with 11 bases separating them. CDR3 sequence reads: CAGATDNYGYTF. The DNA of the CDR3 is TGTGCCGGAGCGACAGATAACTATGGCTACACCTTC.

This chain joins TRBV3-1 (or the pseudogene TRBV3-2) and TRBJ1-1, with a weak D call TRBD1 (5 bases). Germline values: CDR1 LGHDT, CDR2 YNNKEL (reference sequence). Deletions cut 4 bases from V and 6 bases from J, with 21 bases between. The CDR3 is made up of 16 amino acids. CDR3 in amino acids: CASSRGRAGTSAEAFF. The CDR3 nucleotides read TGTGCCAGCAGCCGAGGCAGGGCAGGTACGTCTGCTGAAGCTTTCTTT.

The gene calls are TRBV10-3 and TRBJ1-1; perhaps TRBD1 as D (5 bases). With 0 bases removed from V and 4 bases from J, the gap between germline ends came to 18 bases. Per germline, CDR1 ENHRY and CDR2 SYGVKD. There are 17 residues in the CDR3. This chain's CDR3 is CAISESRGSSPSTEAFF. The CDR3 bases are TGTGCCATCAGTGAGTCAAGGGGTTCTTCCCCCTCCACTGAAGCTTTCTTT.

The chain is built from TRBV28 and TRBJ1-2; no reliable D call. The CDR3 sequence is 14 residues long. V gave up 5 bases and J gave up 1 base, with 11 bases separating them. Germline V CDR1 and CDR2: MDHEN, SYDVKM. The CDR3 loop is CASSARTGNYGYTF. CDR3 sequence (DNA): TGTGCCAGCAGTGCGAGGACTGGTAACTATGGCTACACCTTC.

V is TRBV19 and J is TRBJ1-2; D remains ambiguous. The CDR3 covers 13 residues. V lost 4 bases to trimming and J lost 8 bases, with 14 bases between them. Germline CDR1 is LNHDA and CDR2 is SQIVND (reference sequence). CDR3 loop: CASSKGLAGGYTF. CDR3 DNA: TGTGCCAGTAGTAAAGGACTAGCCGGAGGCTACACCTTC.

The CDR3 nucleotides are TGTGCCAGCAGTAGGCAATACGAGCAGTACTTC. Translated, it gives CASSRQYEQYF. The chain uses TRBV6-6 and TRBJ2-7; D is uncertain. The V gene's germline CDR1 is MNHNY and CDR2 SVGAGI (reference sequence). The V end lost 5 bases, the J end lost 4 bases, and 6 bases lay between the germline ends. This CDR3 region has 11 residues.

The chain uses TRBV6-5 and TRBJ1-5; 9 bases align to TRBD1. Germline CDR1 is MNHEY and CDR2 is SVGAGI. This CDR3 has 16 amino acids. V dropped 2 bases and J dropped 6; count of bases not matched to a gene: 8. The CDR3 region has the DNA TGTGCCAGCAGTTACCCCGGACAGGGGTATGCTCAGCCCCAGCATTTT. Amino acid sequence: CASSYPGQGYAQPQHF.

The chain joins TRBV18 to TRBJ1-2; D call uncertain. This CDR3 region has 13 residues. V lost 2 bases to trimming and J lost 8 bases, with 12 bases between them. Germline lookup yields CDR1 KGHSH and CDR2 LQKENI. CDR3 loop: CASSPGLREGYTF. CDR3 in DNA: TGTGCCAGCTCACCAGGGTTAAGAGAAGGCTACACCTTC. The full variable domain, its missing parts supplied by reference TRBV18 and TRBJ1-2, is NAGVMQNPRHLVRRRGQEARLRCSPMKGHSHVYWYRQLPEEGLKFMVYLQKENIIDESGMPKERFSAEFPKEGPSILRIQQVVRGDSAAYFCASSPGLREGYTFGSGTRLTVV.

CDR3 sequence: CASWGGELFF. The CDR3 bases are TGTGCCAGCTGGGGTGGGGAGCTGTTTTTT. This chain uses TRBV3-1 (or the pseudogene TRBV3-2) with TRBJ2-2; D unclear. Germline CDR1 LGHDT, CDR2 YNNKEL (reference sequence). The V end was cut by 8 bases, the J end by 8 bases, with 6 bases between. There are 10 residues in the CDR3.

This clone was recorded only once. This rearrangement joins TRBV18 to TRBJ2-2, with 7 bases fitting TRBD1. The germline CDR1 and CDR2 sequences are KGHSH and LQKENI. J was trimmed by 2 bases and V by 5 bases; bases with no gene match: 8. The CDR3 totals 16 residues. As DNA, the CDR3 is TGTGCCAGCTCAAGTCCGGGACAGTATAACACCGGGGAGCTGTTTTTT. It codes for CASSSPGQYNTGELFF.

The chain recombines TRBV5-6 with TRBJ1-2, with D perhaps TRBD1 (5 bases). Germline-derived CDR1 and CDR2 are SGHDT and YYEEEE. Trimming pared 1 base from V and 4 bases from J, leaving 14 bases between. The CDR3 has 15 amino acids. The DNA for the CDR3 is TGTGCCAGCAGCTTGAGAACAGGAGGGATCTATGGCTACACCTTC. Translated: CASSLRTGGIYGYTF.

The chain recombines TRBV7-9 with TRBJ1-3; D might be TRBD1 (5 bases). The CDR3 has 13 amino acids. CDR1 and CDR2 from the germline V gene are SEHNR and FQNEAQ (reference sequence). Trimming cost V 0 bases and J 6 bases, with 6 bases left between them. The CDR3 here is CASSLAGVNTIYF. The CDR3 DNA reads as TGTGCCAGCAGCTTAGCAGGGGTAAACACCATATATTTT.

The J gene is TRBJ1-5, the V gene TRBV4-1; D gene unclear. The V end lost 4 bases, the J end lost 3 bases, and 13 bases lay between the germline ends. CDR3 size: 15 residues. CDR1 MGHRA and CDR2 YSYEKL come from the germline V gene. The CDR3 sequence is CASSPGEATNQPQHF. The CDR3 nucleotides read TGCGCCAGCAGCCCGGGCGAAGCAACCAATCAGCCCCAGCATTTT.